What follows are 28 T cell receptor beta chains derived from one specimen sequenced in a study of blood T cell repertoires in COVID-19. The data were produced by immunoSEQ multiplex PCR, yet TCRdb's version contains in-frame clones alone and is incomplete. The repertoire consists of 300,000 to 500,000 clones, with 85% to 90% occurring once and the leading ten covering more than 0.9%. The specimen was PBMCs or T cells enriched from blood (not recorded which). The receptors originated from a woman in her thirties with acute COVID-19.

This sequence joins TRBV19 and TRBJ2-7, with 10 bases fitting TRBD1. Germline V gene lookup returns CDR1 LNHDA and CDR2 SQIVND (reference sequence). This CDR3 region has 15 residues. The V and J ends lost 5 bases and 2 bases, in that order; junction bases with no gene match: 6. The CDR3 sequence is CASSARDRGAYEQYF. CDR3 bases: TGTGCCAGTAGTGCCCGGGACAGGGGAGCCTACGAGCAGTACTTC.

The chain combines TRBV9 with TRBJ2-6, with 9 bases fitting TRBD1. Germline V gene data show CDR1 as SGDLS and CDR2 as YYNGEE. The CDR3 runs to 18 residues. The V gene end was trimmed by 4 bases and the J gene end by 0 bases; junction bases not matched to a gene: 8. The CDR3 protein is CASSIGDRASSGANVLTF. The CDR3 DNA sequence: TGTGCCAGCAGCATTGGGGACAGGGCTAGCTCTGGGGCCAACGTCCTGACTTTC.

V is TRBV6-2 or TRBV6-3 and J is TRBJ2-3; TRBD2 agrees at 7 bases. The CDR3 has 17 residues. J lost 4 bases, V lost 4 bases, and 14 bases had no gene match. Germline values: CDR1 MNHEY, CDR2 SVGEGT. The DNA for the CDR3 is TGTGCCAGCAGTTCCGGACGACTAGCTAATCACCCAGATACGCAGTATTTT. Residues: CASSSGRLANHPDTQYF.

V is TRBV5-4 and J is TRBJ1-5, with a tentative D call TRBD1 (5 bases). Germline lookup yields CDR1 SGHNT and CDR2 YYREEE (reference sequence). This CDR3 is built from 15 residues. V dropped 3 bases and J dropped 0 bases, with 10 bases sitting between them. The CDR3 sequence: CASSCDSYSNQPQHF. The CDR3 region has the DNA TGTGCCAGCAGCTGCGACAGTTATAGCAATCAGCCCCAGCATTTT.

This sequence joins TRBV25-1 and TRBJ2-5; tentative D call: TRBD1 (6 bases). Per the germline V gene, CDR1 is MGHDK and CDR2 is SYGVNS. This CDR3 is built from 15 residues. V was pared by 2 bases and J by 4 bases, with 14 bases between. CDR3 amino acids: CASSEPRSQGETQYF. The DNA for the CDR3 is TGTGCCAGCAGTGAACCCCGCTCACAGGGAGAGACCCAGTACTTC.

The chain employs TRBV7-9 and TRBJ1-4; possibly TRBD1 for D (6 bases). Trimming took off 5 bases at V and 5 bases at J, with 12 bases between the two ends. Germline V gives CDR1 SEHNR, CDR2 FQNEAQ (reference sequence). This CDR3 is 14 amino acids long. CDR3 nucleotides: TGTGCCAGCAGCCCAGGACAGATGAATGAAAAACTGTTTTTT. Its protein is CASSPGQMNEKLFF.

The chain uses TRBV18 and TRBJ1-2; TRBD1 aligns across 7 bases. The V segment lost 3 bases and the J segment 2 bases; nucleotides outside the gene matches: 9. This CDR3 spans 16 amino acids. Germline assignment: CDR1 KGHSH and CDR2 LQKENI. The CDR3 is CASSPGPGQLNYGYTF. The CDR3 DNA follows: TGTGCCAGCTCACCGGGACCGGGACAGCTAAACTATGGCTACACCTTC.

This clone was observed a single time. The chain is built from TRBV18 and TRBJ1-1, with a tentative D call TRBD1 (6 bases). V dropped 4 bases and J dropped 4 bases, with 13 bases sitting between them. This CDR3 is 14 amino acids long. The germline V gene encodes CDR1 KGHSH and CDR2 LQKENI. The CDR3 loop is CASSRLGGGTEAFF. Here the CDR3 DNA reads TGTGCCAGCTCACGGTTAGGGGGGGGCACTGAAGCTTTCTTT.

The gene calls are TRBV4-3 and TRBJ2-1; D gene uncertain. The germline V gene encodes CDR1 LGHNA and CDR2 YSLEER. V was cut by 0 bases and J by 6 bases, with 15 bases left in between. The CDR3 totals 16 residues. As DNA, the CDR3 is TGCGCCAGCAGCCAAGATCTTGGCTCCCTCGCCAATGAGCAGTTCTTC. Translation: CASSQDLGSLANEQFF.

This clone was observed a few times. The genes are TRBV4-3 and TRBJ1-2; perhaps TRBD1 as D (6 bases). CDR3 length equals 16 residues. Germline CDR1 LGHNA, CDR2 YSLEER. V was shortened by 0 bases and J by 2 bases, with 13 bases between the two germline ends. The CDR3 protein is CASSQDVRGGNYGYTF. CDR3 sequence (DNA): TGCGCCAGCAGCCAAGATGTTCGGGGGGGCAACTATGGCTACACCTTC.

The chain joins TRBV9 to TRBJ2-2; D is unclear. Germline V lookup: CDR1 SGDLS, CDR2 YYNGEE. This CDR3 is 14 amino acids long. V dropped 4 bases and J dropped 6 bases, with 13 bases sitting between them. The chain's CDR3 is CASSFRLPPGELFF. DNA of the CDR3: TGTGCCAGCAGCTTCCGACTTCCCCCCGGGGAGCTGTTTTTT.

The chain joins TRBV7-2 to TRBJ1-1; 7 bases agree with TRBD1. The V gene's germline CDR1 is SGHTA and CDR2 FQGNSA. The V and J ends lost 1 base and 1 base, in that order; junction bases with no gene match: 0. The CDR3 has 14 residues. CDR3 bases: TGTGCCAGCAGCTTAGACAGGGGGAACACTGAAGCTTTCTTT. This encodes CASSLDRGNTEAFF.

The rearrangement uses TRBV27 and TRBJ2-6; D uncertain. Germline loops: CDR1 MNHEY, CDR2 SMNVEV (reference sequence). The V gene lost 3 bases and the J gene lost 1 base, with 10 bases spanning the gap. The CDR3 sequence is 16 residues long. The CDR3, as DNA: TGTGCCAGCAGTTTGGTTAGAACTTCTGGGGCCAACGTCCTGACTTTC. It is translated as CASSLVRTSGANVLTF.

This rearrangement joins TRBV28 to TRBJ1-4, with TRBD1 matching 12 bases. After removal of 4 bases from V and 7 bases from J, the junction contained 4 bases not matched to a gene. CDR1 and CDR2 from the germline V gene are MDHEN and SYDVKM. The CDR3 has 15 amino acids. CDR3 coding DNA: TGTGCCAGCAGTTCGGGGACAGGGGGCGGTGAAAAACTGTTTTTT. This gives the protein CASSSGTGGGEKLFF.

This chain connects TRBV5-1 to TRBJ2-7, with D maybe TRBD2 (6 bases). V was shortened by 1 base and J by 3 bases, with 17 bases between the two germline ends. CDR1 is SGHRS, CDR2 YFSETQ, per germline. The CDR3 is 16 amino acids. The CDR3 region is CASSLFAGGGNYEQYF. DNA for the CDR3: TGCGCCAGCAGCTTGTTTGCGGGTGGGGGGAACTACGAGCAGTACTTC.

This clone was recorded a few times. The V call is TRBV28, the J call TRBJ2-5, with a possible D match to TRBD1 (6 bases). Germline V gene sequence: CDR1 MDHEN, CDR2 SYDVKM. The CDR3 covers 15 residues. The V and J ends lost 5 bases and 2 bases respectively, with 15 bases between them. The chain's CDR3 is CASSKRGQPQETQYF. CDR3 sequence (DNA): TGTGCCAGCAGTAAAAGAGGACAGCCACAAGAGACCCAGTACTTC.

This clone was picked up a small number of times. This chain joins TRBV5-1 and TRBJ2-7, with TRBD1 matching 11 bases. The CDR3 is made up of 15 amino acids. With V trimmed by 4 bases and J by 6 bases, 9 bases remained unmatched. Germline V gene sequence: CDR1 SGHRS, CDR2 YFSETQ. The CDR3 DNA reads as TGCGCCAGCAGCAATTCCGGGACAGGGGGGGCCGAGCAGTACTTC. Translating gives CASSNSGTGGAEQYF.

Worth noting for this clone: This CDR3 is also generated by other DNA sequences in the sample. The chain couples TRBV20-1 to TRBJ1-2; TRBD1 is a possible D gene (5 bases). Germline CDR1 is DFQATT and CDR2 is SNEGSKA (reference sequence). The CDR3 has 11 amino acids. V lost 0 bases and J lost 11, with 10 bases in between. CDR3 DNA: TGCAGTGCTAGAGATCGTGCAGGGTACACCTTC. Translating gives CSARDRAGYTF.

The CDR3 sequence is CASSRSGPGTSGVGEQFF. CDR3 DNA: TGTGCCAGCTCACGATCCGGGCCTGGGACTAGCGGCGTCGGTGAGCAGTTCTTC. The rearrangement uses TRBV18 and TRBJ2-1; TRBD2 matches at 11 bases. This CDR3 spans 18 amino acids. The V gene's germline CDR1 is KGHSH and CDR2 LQKENI. V lost 4 bases, J lost 9 bases, and 17 bases stayed unmatched.

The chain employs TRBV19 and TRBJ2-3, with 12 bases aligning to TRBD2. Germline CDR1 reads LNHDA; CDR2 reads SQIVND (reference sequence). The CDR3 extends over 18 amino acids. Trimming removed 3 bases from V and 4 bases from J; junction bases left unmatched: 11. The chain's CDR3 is CASSIRASGGATPDTQYF. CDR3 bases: TGTGCCAGTAGTATTAGGGCTAGCGGGGGGGCCACCCCAGATACGCAGTATTTT.

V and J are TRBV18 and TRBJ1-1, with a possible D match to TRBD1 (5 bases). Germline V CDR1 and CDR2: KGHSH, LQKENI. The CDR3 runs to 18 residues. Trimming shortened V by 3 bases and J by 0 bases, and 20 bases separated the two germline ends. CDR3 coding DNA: TGTGCCAGCTCACCGAATATTTTCATCAGGGAATTGAACACTGAAGCTTTCTTT. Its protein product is CASSPNIFIRELNTEAFF.

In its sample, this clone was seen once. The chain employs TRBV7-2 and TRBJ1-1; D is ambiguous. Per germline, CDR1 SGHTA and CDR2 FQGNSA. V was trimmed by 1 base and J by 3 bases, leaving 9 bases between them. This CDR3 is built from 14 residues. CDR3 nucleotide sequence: TGTGCCAGCAGCTTAGTGGGCGGGTACACTGAAGCTTTCTTT. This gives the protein CASSLVGGYTEAFF.

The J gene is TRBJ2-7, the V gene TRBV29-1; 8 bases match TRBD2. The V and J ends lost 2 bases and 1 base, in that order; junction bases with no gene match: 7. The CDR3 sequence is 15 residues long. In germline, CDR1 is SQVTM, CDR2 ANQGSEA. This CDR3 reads CSVERGLGGSYEQYF. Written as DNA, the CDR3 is TGCAGCGTTGAAAGGGGACTAGGGGGTTCCTACGAGCAGTACTTC.

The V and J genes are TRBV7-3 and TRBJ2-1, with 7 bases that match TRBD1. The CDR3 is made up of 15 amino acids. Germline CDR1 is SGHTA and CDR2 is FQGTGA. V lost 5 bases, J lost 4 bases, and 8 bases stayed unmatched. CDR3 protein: CASSPGTALYNEQFF. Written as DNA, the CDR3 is TGTGCCAGCAGCCCCGGGACAGCCTTATACAATGAGCAGTTCTTC.

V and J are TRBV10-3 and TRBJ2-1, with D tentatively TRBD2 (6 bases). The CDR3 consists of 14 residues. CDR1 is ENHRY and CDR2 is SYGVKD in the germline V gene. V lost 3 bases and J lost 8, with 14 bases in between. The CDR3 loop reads CAISEGGAKDEQFF. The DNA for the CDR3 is TGTGCCATCAGTGAAGGCGGGGCCAAGGATGAGCAGTTCTTC.

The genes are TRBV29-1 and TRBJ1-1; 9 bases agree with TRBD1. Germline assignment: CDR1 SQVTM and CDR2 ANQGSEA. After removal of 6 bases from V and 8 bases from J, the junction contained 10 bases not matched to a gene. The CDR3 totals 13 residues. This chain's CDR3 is CSVITYRGREAFF. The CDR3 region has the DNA TGCAGCGTAATAACTTACAGGGGGCGGGAAGCTTTCTTT.

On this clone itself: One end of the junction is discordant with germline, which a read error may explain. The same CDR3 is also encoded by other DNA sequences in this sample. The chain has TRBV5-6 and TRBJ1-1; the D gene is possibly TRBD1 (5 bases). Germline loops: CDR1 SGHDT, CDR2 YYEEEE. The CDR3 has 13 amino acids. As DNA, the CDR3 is TGTGCCAGCAGTTTGGACAAGAACACTGAAGCTTTCTTT. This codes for CASSLDKNTEAFF.

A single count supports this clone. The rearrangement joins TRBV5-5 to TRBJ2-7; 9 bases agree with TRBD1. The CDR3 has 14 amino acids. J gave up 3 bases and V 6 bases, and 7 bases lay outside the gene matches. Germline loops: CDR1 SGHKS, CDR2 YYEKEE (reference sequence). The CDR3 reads CASTKQGASYEQYF. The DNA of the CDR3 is TGTGCCAGCACCAAACAGGGGGCGAGCTACGAGCAGTACTTC.